The clone carrying this T cell receptor beta chain was detected many times. Naive CD8 library inputs spanned about 19,000 to 1,000,000 sorted cells and 10%, 30% or 50% RNA. As CD8+CD4-CCR7+CD45RA+ cells, naive CD8 T cells were sorted. This sample is part of a study of molecular identifiers for immune sequencing clone quantification. The wider study: In replicates, the authors split RNA from roughly 20,000 or 100,000 naive CD8 cells five ways and sequenced four.

Trimming shortened V by 1 base and J by 8 bases, and 12 bases separated the two germline ends. The CDR3 length is 14 residues. TCRdb analysed the PCR reads with MiXCR anew, one entry per CDR3 protein. The repertoire holds over 85,000 distinct CDR3 sequences, with 35% as singletons. The rearrangement links TRBV12-3 or TRBV12-4 to TRBJ2-1; D may be TRBD1 or TRBD2 (6 bases each). Sample: naive CD8+ T cells from blood, with Jurkat cell RNA spiked in. The subset denotes: FACS-sorted CD8+CD4-CCR7+CD45RA+ naive T cells. The sequence was collected from a human donor in good health. Some libraries in this study had Jurkat cell RNA spiked in. CDR3 protein: CASSLVGGGYEQFF. DNA for the CDR3: TGTGCCAGCAGTTTAGTGGGGGGCGGCTATGAGCAGTTCTTC.